The 25 T cell receptor beta chains in this list originate from one sample, sequenced in a study of low-dose radiotherapy and immunotherapy resistance in tumors. First-strand cDNA relied on TRAV- and TRBV-specific primers spanning alpha and beta chains. An approximately 19-cycle PCR with a constant-region primer and V-primer adapter amplified TCRs. TCRdb reanalysed the reads using MiXCR and keeps one entry per CDR3 protein. The sample consists of more than 50,000 distinct CDR3 sequences, approximately 26% of them appearing once. Indicated time point: before trial treatment. Sequenced material: PBMCs, taken before treatment. Receptor source: a male donor with rectosigmoid adenocarcinoma.

This clonotype was picked up one time. The chain recombines TRBV6-5 with TRBJ1-5, with a tentative D call TRBD1 (5 bases). Trimming removed 5 bases at V and 6 bases at J, with 20 bases between. This CDR3 contains 16 residues. Germline loops: CDR1 MNHEY, CDR2 SVGAGI. CDR3 bases: TGTGCCAGCAGTGCGGAATGGTTCACGGGGGGTCAGCCCCAGCATTTT. Translated, it gives CASSAEWFTGGQPQHF.

This clonotype has ten or more counts. At one boundary the junction diverges from the germline segment, which might be a read error. V and J are TRBV5-1 and TRBJ2-2; D uncertain. CDR1 is SGHRS and CDR2 is YFSETQ in the germline V gene. The CDR3 runs to 12 residues. CDR3 protein: CASSRRTGELFF. CDR3 nucleotide sequence: TGTGCCAGCAGCCGAAGAACCGGGGAGCTGTTTTTT.

This clonotype was found many times. The chain has TRBV19 and TRBJ1-1, with D unresolved. This CDR3 region has 15 residues. Per the germline V gene, CDR1 is LNHDA and CDR2 is SQIVND (reference sequence). V lost 0 bases to trimming and J lost 1 base, with 9 bases between them. The CDR3 here is CASSIDLFENTEAFF. The CDR3 DNA reads as TGTGCCAGTAGTATAGATCTATTCGAGAACACTGAAGCTTTCTTT.

This chain uses TRBV4-2 with TRBJ1-1, with a possible D match to TRBD1 (5 bases). Trimming cost V 6 bases and J 4 bases, with 18 bases left between them. The CDR3 is 15 residues long. Germline CDR1 and CDR2: LGHNA and YNFKEQ. CDR3 amino acids: CASSPNWGLGTEAFF. CDR3 DNA: TGTGCCAGCAGTCCAAATTGGGGGTTGGGCACTGAAGCTTTCTTT.

V and J are TRBV28 and TRBJ2-1; D is ambiguous. V lost 1 base, J lost 4 bases, and 5 bases lay in between. The CDR3 is made up of 13 amino acids. Germline values: CDR1 MDHEN, CDR2 SYDVKM. For the CDR3, the DNA is TGTGCCAGCAGTTTATCCCCTTACAATGAGCAGTTCTTC. The encoded protein is CASSLSPYNEQFF.

This clonotype occurred many times. The rearrangement links TRBV28 to TRBJ1-6, with TRBD1 as a possible D gene (6 bases). The germline V and J ends were trimmed by 3 bases and 7 bases, with 13 bases remaining between them. The CDR3 runs to 15 residues. Germline-derived CDR1 and CDR2 are MDHEN and SYDVKM. The CDR3 DNA is TGTGCCAGCAGTTTCCAATCTCAGGGGAATTCACCCCTCCACTTT. It codes for CASSFQSQGNSPLHF.

This clonotype was picked up many times. This chain uses TRBV5-8 with TRBJ1-2, with D possibly TRBD1 on 5 matching bases. V shed 4 bases and J shed 4 bases, with 11 bases lying between them. Germline V CDR1 and CDR2: SGHTS, YDEGEE. The CDR3 length is 13 residues. CDR3 residues: CASSRGSGYGYTF. DNA of the CDR3: TGTGCCAGCAGCCGGGGGTCGGGCTATGGCTACACCTTC.

The CDR3 loop is CASSPQGQGSYGYTF. The CDR3 DNA sequence: TGTGCCAGCTCACCTCAGGGACAGGGGAGCTATGGCTACACCTTC. The chain combines TRBV18 with TRBJ1-2, with 10 bases fitting TRBD1. The trim removed 3 bases at V and 4 bases at J, leaving 5 bases unmatched. The CDR3 is 15 residues long. The germline CDR1 and CDR2 sequences are KGHSH and LQKENI.

A few counts support this clonotype. It differs at one base from a far larger clone, so likely a read error. DNA for the CDR3: TGTGCCAGCAGCCAAGAGGGTGACAGTGGGGGTTACAATGAGCAGTACTTC. As protein: CASSQEGDSGGYNEQYF. V is TRBV4-2 and J is TRBJ2-7; D is tentatively TRBD1 or TRBD2 (5 bases each). CDR1 is LGHNA, CDR2 YNFKEQ, per germline. This CDR3 is 17 amino acids long. Trimming removed 0 bases from V and 7 bases from J, with 22 bases in between.

Concerning this clonotype itself: With only one base between it and a far larger clone, this is likely a read error. The rearrangement links TRBV7-9 to TRBJ2-4, with D perhaps TRBD2 (5 bases). Trimming removed 4 bases from V and 13 bases from J, with 23 bases in between. CDR1 SEHNR and CDR2 FQNEAQ come from the germline V gene (reference sequence). There are 15 residues in the CDR3. The CDR3 sequence: CASSSLRHEGNEQYF. CDR3 bases: TGTGCCAGCAGCTCCCTTCGACACGAGGGCAATGAGCAGTACTTC.

This clonotype was seen repeatedly, ten times or more. The chain recombines TRBV27 with TRBJ2-1, with a weak D call TRBD2 (5 bases). The CDR3 consists of 15 residues. The V gene's germline CDR1 is MNHEY and CDR2 SMNVEV (reference sequence). V lost 1 base to trimming and J lost 2 bases, with 9 bases between them. CDR3 coding DNA: TGTGCCAGCAGTTTATTTGGCGGGCCCTACAATGAGCAGTTCTTC. Protein sequence: CASSLFGGPYNEQFF.

As to this clonotype: It is likely a read error: a sequence one base away is far more abundant. V usage is TRBV7-2 and J usage is TRBJ2-1; TRBD2 matches 7 bases. The CDR3 loop spans 14 amino acids. Germline assignment: CDR1 SGHTA and CDR2 FQGNSA. V shed 2 bases, J shed 10 bases, and the junction held 8 bases outside the gene matches. The chain's CDR3 is CASSLIGGMNEQFF. The CDR3 coding sequence is TGTGCCAGCAGCTTAATCGGGGGGATGAACGAGCAGTTCTTC.

Remarks on this clonotype: A far more abundant clone sits one base away, making this likely a read error. The chain employs TRBV7-9 and TRBJ2-1; D gene ambiguous. The CDR3 runs 16 residues. Germline V CDR1 and CDR2: SEHNR, FQNEAQ (reference sequence). V was cut by 5 bases and J by 10 bases, with 24 bases left in between. The CDR3 region is CASSPPFLRVSYEQFF. The DNA for the CDR3 is TGTGCCAGCAGCCCTCCTTTCTTAAGAGTCTCCTACGAGCAGTTCTTC.

A note on this clonotype: Only one base separates this from a far larger clonotype, so it likely reflects a read error. The final CDR3 position lacks the conserved phenylalanine or tryptophan, pointing to a likely read error. The chain links TRBV13 to TRBJ2-3; no reliable D call. Germline V gene sequence: CDR1 PRHDT, CDR2 FYEKMQ (reference sequence). Between the trimmed V and J ends, which lost 6 bases and 7 bases, there was a span of 14 bases. This CDR3 is 13 amino acids long. The CDR3 sequence is CASSERPENTQYL. CDR3 nucleotide sequence: TGTGCCAGCAGTGAAAGGCCCGAGAATACGCAGTATCTT.

This clonotype was recorded at least ten times. The chain is built from TRBV2 and TRBJ1-2; 7 nucleotides match TRBD1. CDR1 and CDR2 (germline): SNHLY, FYNNEI. There are 14 residues in the CDR3. Losses at the gene ends were 4 bases for V and 3 bases for J; bases not matched to a gene: 5. The CDR3 spells CASSVKGADYGYTF. CDR3 DNA sequence: TGTGCCAGCAGTGTTAAGGGGGCGGACTATGGCTACACCTTC. Based on the CDR3 plus reference TRBV2 and TRBJ1-2, the full variable domain is EPEVTQTPSHQVTQMGQEVILRCVPISNHLYFYWYRQILGQKVEFLVSFYNNEISEKSEIFDDQFSVERPDGSNFTLKIRSTKLEDSAMYFCASSVKGADYGYTFGSGTRLTVV.

This clonotype was found many times. V is TRBV28 and J is TRBJ2-3; TRBD1 matches at 8 bases. CDR3 length equals 17 residues. Trimming took 5 bases from V and 6 from J; bases not matched to a gene: 16. Germline V gene sequence: CDR1 MDHEN, CDR2 SYDVKM. The CDR3 loop is CASSPYEGTGNGDTQYF. The DNA for the CDR3 is TGTGCCAGCAGTCCGTACGAGGGGACAGGCAATGGTGATACGCAGTATTTT.

This clonotype was recorded many times. The rearrangement joins TRBV6-6 to TRBJ1-2; 9 bases agree with TRBD1. The V segment lost 2 bases and the J segment 8 bases; nucleotides outside the gene matches: 3. Germline V gives CDR1 MNHNY, CDR2 SVGAGI (reference sequence). The CDR3 extends over 13 amino acids. CDR3 residues: CASSYGDRAGYTF. The DNA for the CDR3 is TGTGCCAGCAGTTACGGGGACAGGGCGGGCTACACCTTC.

This clonotype was counted many times. V gene TRBV9 combines with J gene TRBJ2-7, with 11 positions matching TRBD2. The CDR3 length is 15 residues. After removal of 4 bases from V and 2 bases from J, the junction contained 5 bases not matched to a gene. The V gene's germline CDR1 is SGDLS and CDR2 YYNGEE. This CDR3 is CASSLGTSGPYEQYF. The DNA of the CDR3 is TGTGCCAGCAGCCTCGGGACTAGCGGTCCCTACGAGCAGTACTTC.

The chain recombines TRBV6-8 with TRBJ1-1, with 8 bases identical to TRBD1. V trimming: 5 bases; J trimming: 5 bases; junction bases outside the gene matches: 4. Germline-derived CDR1 and CDR2 are MNHGY and SAAAGT. CDR3 length: 13 amino acids. CDR3 DNA sequence: TGTGCCAGCAGTGGGGACAGGAGTACTGAAGCTTTCTTT. Its translation is CASSGDRSTEAFF.

This clonotype was observed at least ten times. The rearrangement links TRBV5-6 to TRBJ2-3; D is unresolved. Germline V gene data show CDR1 as SGHDT and CDR2 as YYEEEE. The V end was cut by 4 bases, the J end by 0 bases, with 15 bases between. This CDR3 spans 16 amino acids. The CDR3 DNA is TGTGCCAGCAGCCTAAGGTCAGGCGACAGCACAGATACGCAGTATTTT. Protein sequence: CASSLRSGDSTDTQYF.

This clonotype was counted ten times or more. The genes are TRBV5-1 and TRBJ2-6; D is possibly TRBD1 (5 bases). Trimming stripped 4 bases from V and 1 base from J, with 18 bases between. The CDR3 extends over 18 amino acids. CDR1 is SGHRS and CDR2 is YFSETQ in the germline V gene. CDR3 sequence reads: CASSRWSRENSGANVLTF. The CDR3 DNA is TGCGCCAGCAGCCGTTGGAGCAGGGAAAATTCTGGGGCCAACGTCCTGACTTTC. Variable domain in full (rest from reference TRBV5-1 and TRBJ2-6): KAGVTQTPRYLIKTRGQQVTLSCSPISGHRSVSWYQQTPGQGLQFLFEYFSETQRNKGNFPGRFSGRQFSNSRSEMNVSTLELGDSALYLCASSRWSRENSGANVLTFGAGSRLTVL.

This chain joins TRBV19 and TRBJ2-6; perhaps TRBD1 as D (5 bases). Trimming pared 7 bases from V and 1 base from J, leaving 17 bases between. The CDR3 sequence is 17 residues long. Germline V gene sequence: CDR1 LNHDA, CDR2 SQIVND (reference sequence). As DNA, the CDR3 is TGTGCCAGTAACGGACACGGATTAGGGTCTGGGGCCAACGTCCTGACTTTC. Translating it yields CASNGHGLGSGANVLTF.

This clonotype was observed a single time. V gene TRBV28 combines with J gene TRBJ1-5; 7 positions match TRBD1. The trim removed 6 bases at V and 5 bases at J, leaving 10 bases unmatched. This CDR3 has 15 amino acids. Germline assignment: CDR1 MDHEN and CDR2 SYDVKM. CDR3: CASRNGGGGDQPQHF. DNA for the CDR3: TGTGCCAGCAGAAATGGAGGGGGCGGCGATCAGCCCCAGCATTTT.

This chain joins TRBV11-2 and TRBJ2-7, with D unclear. This CDR3 comprises 11 residues. Germline V CDR1 and CDR2: SGHAT, FQNNGV. The V gene lost 3 bases and the J gene lost 4 bases, with 4 bases spanning the gap. CDR3 in amino acids: CASSFFYEQYF. CDR3 DNA: TGTGCCAGCAGCTTCTTTTACGAGCAGTACTTC.

The V call is TRBV7-2, the J call TRBJ1-4, with D perhaps TRBD1 (5 bases). The length of the CDR3 is 13 residues. CDR1 SGHTA and CDR2 FQGNSA come from the germline V gene. Trimming cost V 3 bases and J 8 bases, with 10 bases left between them. The CDR3: CASSLQGAEKLFF. CDR3 DNA sequence: TGTGCCAGCAGCTTGCAGGGTGCGGAAAAACTGTTTTTT.